The 22 T cell receptor beta chains below all came from one sample that was sequenced in a study of PD-1 blockade in classical Hodgkin lymphoma. Data came from immunoSEQ multiplex PCR; TCRdb stores just in-frame clones and leaves some out. This table has around 20,000 clones, 60% to 80% appearing once. The time point: cycle 4 day 1 (C4D1), after about 6 weeks of nivolumab. Each and every patient relapsed after autologous stem cell transplantation, and patients got differing brentuximab vedotin exposure. The source material was peripheral blood mononuclear cells (PBMCs), sampled before the fourth cycle of nivolumab. These receptor sequences come from a human donor with classical Hodgkin lymphoma.

The rearrangement joins TRBV11-2 to TRBJ1-2, with D perhaps matching TRBD1 (6 bases). Per germline, CDR1 SGHAT and CDR2 FQNNGV. The CDR3 has 13 amino acids. Trimming removed 8 bases from V and 0 bases from J, with 10 bases in between. The CDR3, as DNA: TGTGCCAGCGTGGACAGCCCTAACTATGGCTACACCTTC. Its protein is CASVDSPNYGYTF.

This clone was detected once. V gene TRBV6-5 combines with J gene TRBJ1-4; D not resolved. The V gene lost 0 bases and the J gene lost 4 bases, with 9 bases spanning the gap. The CDR3 totals 15 residues. CDR1 MNHEY and CDR2 SVGAGI come from the germline V gene. CDR3 in amino acids: CASSYSSGLNEKLFF. The DNA of the CDR3 is TGTGCCAGCAGTTACTCGTCAGGACTTAATGAAAAACTGTTTTTT.

V and J are TRBV7-8 and TRBJ1-1, with no clear D. The CDR3 sequence is 15 residues long. The germline V gene encodes CDR1 SGHVS and CDR2 FQNEAQ. Trimming removed 2 bases at V and 0 bases at J, with 10 bases between. The CDR3 nucleotides read TGTGCCAGCAGCTTATCGGGGAGCCTGAACACTGAAGCTTTCTTT. Amino acid sequence: CASSLSGSLNTEAFF.

This clone was seen a few times. The rearrangement joins TRBV27 to TRBJ1-6, with 9 bases fitting TRBD1. Germline CDR1 and CDR2: MNHEY and SMNVEV (reference sequence). The length of the CDR3 is 14 residues. V shed 4 bases, J shed 8 bases, and the junction held 3 bases outside the gene matches. CDR3 sequence reads: CASSSGQGDSPLHF. CDR3 nucleotides: TGTGCCAGCAGTTCGGGACAGGGTGATTCACCCCTCCACTTT.

In this sample, this clone turned up a few times. The rearrangement links TRBV29-1 to TRBJ2-7; possibly TRBD2 for D (5 bases). Per the germline V gene, CDR1 is SQVTM and CDR2 is ANQGSEA. The germline V and J ends were trimmed by 1 base and 0 bases, with 10 bases remaining between them. There are 14 residues in the CDR3. CDR3 coding DNA: TGCAGCGTTGAAGTTGGAAGCGGCTCCTACGAGCAGTACTTC. Its translation is CSVEVGSGSYEQYF.

This chain links TRBV14 with TRBJ1-6; D ambiguous. The V gene's germline CDR1 is SGHDN and CDR2 FVKESK. The V end was cut by 5 bases, the J end by 14 bases, with 19 bases between. There are 14 residues in the CDR3. CDR3: CASSSRGWVSALHF. CDR3 coding DNA: TGTGCCAGCAGCTCTCGCGGTTGGGTGTCGGCCCTCCACTTT.

The rearrangement joins TRBV19 to TRBJ2-1; 7 bases agree with TRBD2. CDR1 and CDR2 from the germline V gene are LNHDA and SQIVND (reference sequence). V shed 5 bases and J 7 bases; nucleotides not matched to a gene: 5. CDR3 length: 13 residues. CDR3 sequence: CASSVAGGNEQFF. Written as DNA, the CDR3 is TGTGCCAGTAGTGTGGCCGGGGGGAATGAGCAGTTCTTC.

This rearrangement joins TRBV5-1 to TRBJ2-1, with 11 bases identical to TRBD2. CDR1 SGHRS and CDR2 YFSETQ come from the germline V gene. The CDR3 is made up of 17 amino acids. V shed 0 bases, J shed 0 bases, and the junction held 2 bases outside the gene matches. CDR3 nucleotide sequence: TGCGCCAGCAGCTTGGGTAGCGGGAGGGCCTCCTACAATGAGCAGTTCTTC. Protein sequence: CASSLGSGRASYNEQFF.

This clone was seen only a few times. V and J are TRBV6-1 and TRBJ2-1, with 10 bases lining up with TRBD1. J lost 9 bases, V lost 2 bases, and 16 bases had no gene match. Per germline, CDR1 MNHNS and CDR2 SASEGT. The CDR3 is made up of 18 amino acids. CDR3 DNA sequence: TGTGCCAGCAGTGAACATCCTCTGACAGGGGGCCAGTTGGCTGAGCAGTTCTTC. Protein: CASSEHPLTGGQLAEQFF.

The genes are TRBV7-7 and TRBJ2-1; 13 bases map to TRBD2. Germline V gene sequence: CDR1 SSHAT, CDR2 FNYEAQ (reference sequence). The V gene end was trimmed by 4 bases and the J gene end by 5 bases; junction bases not matched to a gene: 2. This CDR3 spans 15 amino acids. CDR3 in DNA: TGTGCCAGCAGCTCCGGGACTAGCGGGAACAATGAGCAGTTCTTC. It specifies CASSSGTSGNNEQFF.

This chain joins TRBV2 and TRBJ1-5; D uncertain. V was pared by 1 base and J by 3 bases, with 4 bases between. Germline V gives CDR1 SNHLY, CDR2 FYNNEI. This CDR3 spans 13 amino acids. The CDR3 loop is CASSEVVNQPQHF. CDR3 DNA sequence: TGTGCCAGCAGTGAAGTAGTCAATCAGCCCCAGCATTTT.

The CDR3 loop is CASSPGPGGNTEAFF. In DNA, the CDR3 is TGTGCCAGCTCACCCGGCCCAGGGGGGAACACTGAAGCTTTCTTT. The V gene is TRBV18, the J gene TRBJ1-1, with TRBD1 identical over 7 bases. V lost 3 bases, J lost 1 base, and 5 bases stayed unmatched. This CDR3 contains 15 residues. The germline gives CDR1 KGHSH, CDR2 LQKENI. The whole variable domain, filled in from reference TRBV18 and TRBJ1-1, reads NAGVMQNPRHLVRRRGQEARLRCSPMKGHSHVYWYRQLPEEGLKFMVYLQKENIIDESGMPKERFSAEFPKEGPSILRIQQVVRGDSAAYFCASSPGPGGNTEAFFGQGTRLTVV.

J is TRBJ1-2 and V is TRBV5-4; 7 nucleotides line up with TRBD1. Unmatched junction bases numbered 8, after V lost 5 bases and J lost 7 bases. Germline CDR1 and CDR2: SGHNT and YYREEE (reference sequence). This CDR3 contains 13 residues. CDR3: CASSFTGVPGYTF. CDR3 DNA: TGTGCCAGCAGTTTTACAGGGGTTCCTGGCTACACCTTC.

V gene TRBV2 combines with J gene TRBJ2-3; TRBD2 agrees at 12 bases. V shed 6 bases and J 0 bases; nucleotides not matched to a gene: 4. In germline, CDR1 is SNHLY, CDR2 FYNNEI. This CDR3 comprises 16 residues. The CDR3 protein is CASRRGLAGSTDTQYF. CDR3 nucleotide sequence: TGTGCCAGCAGGAGAGGACTAGCGGGAAGCACAGATACGCAGTATTTT.

The count of this clone is one. The chain has TRBV7-9 and TRBJ2-1; 7 bases align to TRBD1. Germline assignment: CDR1 SEHNR and CDR2 FQNEAQ (reference sequence). The V segment lost 5 bases and the J segment 5 bases; nucleotides outside the gene matches: 9. The CDR3 spans 15 residues. CDR3 protein: CASSNPRDSHNEQFF. As DNA, the CDR3 is TGTGCCAGCAGCAACCCCCGGGACAGTCACAATGAGCAGTTCTTC.

This clone turned up a few times. In DNA, the CDR3 is TGTGCCAGCAGTCTAGGACAGGGGGCTGGGGCCAACGTCCTGACTTTC. Protein: CASSLGQGAGANVLTF. The rearrangement uses TRBV27 and TRBJ2-6; 10 positions match TRBD1. The V gene's germline CDR1 is MNHEY and CDR2 SMNVEV (reference sequence). With 5 bases clipped from V and 2 bases from J, the junction kept 3 bases outside the gene matches. CDR3 length: 16 residues.

This clone was seen a few times. The rearrangement joins TRBV18 to TRBJ1-1, with D maybe TRBD1 (6 bases). The V and J ends lost 4 bases and 6 bases respectively, with 9 bases between them. Germline V gene data show CDR1 as KGHSH and CDR2 as LQKENI. CDR3 length: 12 residues. Here the CDR3 DNA reads TGTGCCAGCTCACACAACAGGGCTGAAGCTTTCTTT. Protein sequence: CASSHNRAEAFF.

This chain's CDR3 is CASSTTTGELFF. For the CDR3, the DNA is TGTGCCAGCAGCACCACCACCGGGGAGCTGTTTTTT. The rearrangement uses TRBV7-9 and TRBJ2-2; D gene ambiguous. Per the germline V gene, CDR1 is SEHNR and CDR2 is FQNEAQ (reference sequence). The CDR3 contains 12 residues. V was trimmed by 5 bases and J by 4 bases, leaving 5 bases between them.

This sequence joins TRBV19 and TRBJ1-4, with 8 bases aligning to TRBD1. In germline, CDR1 is LNHDA, CDR2 SQIVND (reference sequence). The V segment lost 9 bases and the J segment 0 bases; nucleotides outside the gene matches: 6. The CDR3 has 15 amino acids. In DNA form, the CDR3 reads TGTGCCAGCAGGACAGGGCTGGCAACTAATGAAAAACTGTTTTTT. This encodes CASRTGLATNEKLFF.

V usage is TRBV5-1 and J usage is TRBJ2-1, with 9 bases lining up with TRBD2. Unmatched junction bases numbered 6, after V lost 0 bases and J lost 8 bases. The germline V gene encodes CDR1 SGHRS and CDR2 YFSETQ. This CDR3 is built from 15 residues. The CDR3 sequence: CASSLGASGVHEQFF. The CDR3 DNA is TGCGCCAGCAGCTTGGGTGCTAGCGGGGTGCATGAGCAGTTCTTC. Drawing the rest from reference TRBV5-1 and TRBJ2-1, the complete variable domain is KAGVTQTPRYLIKTRGQQVTLSCSPISGHRSVSWYQQTPGQGLQFLFEYFSETQRNKGNFPGRFSGRQFSNSRSEMNVSTLELGDSALYLCASSLGASGVHEQFFGPGTRLTVL.

This chain connects TRBV5-1 to TRBJ2-2, with D possibly being TRBD2 (6 bases). Per germline, CDR1 SGHRS and CDR2 YFSETQ. This CDR3 region has 17 residues. With 4 bases removed from V and 4 bases from J, the gap between germline ends came to 20 bases. CDR3 loop: CASSQTSAGSGTGELFF. The CDR3, as DNA: TGCGCCAGCAGCCAGACTAGTGCAGGGAGCGGCACCGGGGAGCTGTTTTTT.

V usage is TRBV5-1 and J usage is TRBJ2-7; no firm D call. The CDR3 consists of 13 residues. Germline-derived CDR1 and CDR2 are SGHRS and YFSETQ. V gave up 4 bases and J gave up 3 bases, with 11 bases separating them. CDR3 in DNA: TGCGCCAGCAGCGAGCTGCCTGGCTACGAGCAGTACTTC. Translating gives CASSELPGYEQYF.